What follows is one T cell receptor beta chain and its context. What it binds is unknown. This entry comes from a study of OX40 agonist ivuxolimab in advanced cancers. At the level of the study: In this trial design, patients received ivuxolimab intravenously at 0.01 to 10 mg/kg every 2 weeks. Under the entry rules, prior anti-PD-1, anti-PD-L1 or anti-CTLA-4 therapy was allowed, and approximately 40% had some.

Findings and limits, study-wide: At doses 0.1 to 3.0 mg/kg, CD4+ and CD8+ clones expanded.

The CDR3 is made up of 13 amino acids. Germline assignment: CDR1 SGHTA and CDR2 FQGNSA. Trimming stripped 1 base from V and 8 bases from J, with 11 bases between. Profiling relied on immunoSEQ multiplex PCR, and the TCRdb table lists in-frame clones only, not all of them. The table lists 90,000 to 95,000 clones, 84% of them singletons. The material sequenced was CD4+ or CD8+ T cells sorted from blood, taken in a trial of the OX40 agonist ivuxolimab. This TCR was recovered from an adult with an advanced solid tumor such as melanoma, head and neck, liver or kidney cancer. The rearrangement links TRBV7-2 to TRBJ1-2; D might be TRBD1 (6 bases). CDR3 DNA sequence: TGTGCCAGCAGCTTAGTAGGGGGAGGGGGCTACACCTTC. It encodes CASSLVGGGGYTF.